Below are 13 T cell receptor beta chains sequenced from a single sample in a study of T cells in Graves' hyperthyroidism and ophthalmopathy. Researchers amplified the TCR beta CDR3 regions from RNA transcripts. TCR CDR3 regions were first amplified by RT-PCR with HTBI primers. TCRdb fed the multiplex PCR reads into MiXCR, producing one record per CDR3 protein. The sample lists approximately 330,000 distinct CDR3 sequences, around 23% occurring once. The sample was blood. The source of these receptors is a woman in her forties or fifties with Graves' hyperthyroidism.

This clonotype showed up many times. This chain uses TRBV18 with TRBJ2-3; TRBD1 might be the D (6 bases). Germline CDR1 reads KGHSH; CDR2 reads LQKENI. The germline V and J ends were trimmed by 3 bases and 4 bases, with 17 bases remaining between them. The CDR3 runs 16 residues. The CDR3 reads CASSPLTVRQADTQYF. As DNA, the CDR3 is TGTGCCAGCTCACCTCTGACAGTTCGACAGGCAGATACGCAGTATTTT.

This chain links TRBV2 with TRBJ2-5; D ambiguous. The ends were cut back, 6 bases at V and 1 base at J, with 12 bases in the middle. CDR3 size: 14 residues. Germline V gene data show CDR1 as SNHLY and CDR2 as FYNNEI. For the CDR3, the DNA is TGTGCCAGCAGCGCCCAGGTAACCCAAGAGACCCAGTACTTC. Residues: CASSAQVTQETQYF.

The rearrangement links TRBV12-3 or TRBV12-4 to TRBJ2-5; perhaps TRBD2 as D (5 bases). CDR3 length equals 13 residues. V lost 6 bases, J lost 2 bases, and 10 bases lay in between. Written as DNA, the CDR3 is TGTGCCAGCAGCCGGACTCATCAAGAGACCCAGTACTTC. Translating it yields CASSRTHQETQYF.

CDR3 region: CASSPRGVGGAETQYF. The CDR3 DNA sequence: TGTGCCAGCAGCCCAAGGGGTGTGGGGGGCGCGGAGACCCAGTACTTC. The chain couples TRBV11-2 to TRBJ2-5; D is tentatively TRBD1 or TRBD2 (6 bases each). This CDR3 has 16 residues. Germline values: CDR1 SGHAT, CDR2 FQNNGV. Trimming pared 5 bases from V and 5 bases from J, leaving 21 bases between.

This clonotype appeared many times. The chain employs TRBV12-3 or TRBV12-4 and TRBJ2-1; D is uncertain. The length of the CDR3 is 17 residues. Deletions cut 5 bases from V and 3 bases from J, with 20 bases between. In nucleotides, the CDR3 is TGTGCCAGCAGTCCCCTGGGTAGTAGCAGCCTCTACAATGAGCAGTTCTTC. Its translation: CASSPLGSSSLYNEQFF.

Regarding this clonotype: A much more abundant neighbour one base away suggests this may be a read error. This chain joins TRBV6-1 and TRBJ1-1; no clear D. V shed 5 bases and J shed 4 bases, with 14 bases lying between them. The CDR3 has 14 amino acids. The germline V gene encodes CDR1 MNHNS and CDR2 SASEGT. The CDR3 sequence is CASSRAMTTTEAFF. The CDR3 bases are TGTGCCAGCAGTAGAGCAATGACCACCACTGAAGCTTTCTTT.

This chain connects TRBV7-2 to TRBJ2-7; no clear D gene. Trimming pared 5 bases from V and 6 bases from J, leaving 11 bases between. The germline V gene has CDR1 SGHTA and CDR2 FQGNSA. The CDR3 sequence is 12 residues long. The CDR3 DNA reads TGTGCCAGCAGCGCCCTGATGGGCGAGCAGTACTTC. Translating gives CASSALMGEQYF.

This clonotype was seen ten or more times. This chain joins TRBV2 and TRBJ1-6; TRBD1 agrees at 7 bases. The CDR3 totals 15 residues. Germline-derived CDR1 and CDR2 are SNHLY and FYNNEI. V lost 4 bases to trimming and J lost 8 bases; unmatched junction nucleotides: 8. CDR3: CASSGTGPPDSPLHF. CDR3 DNA sequence: TGTGCCAGCAGTGGGACAGGTCCACCAGATTCACCCCTCCACTTT.

The table lists this clonotype with many counts. The genes are TRBV28 and TRBJ2-1; 11 positions agree with TRBD2. The V segment lost 2 bases and the J segment 0 bases; nucleotides outside the gene matches: 3. This CDR3 region has 17 residues. Germline CDR1 MDHEN, CDR2 SYDVKM. The CDR3 loop is CASSLIAGGSSYNEQFF. CDR3 nucleotides: TGTGCCAGCAGTTTAATAGCGGGGGGGAGCTCCTACAATGAGCAGTTCTTC.

This clonotype came up many times. The chain recombines TRBV12-3 or TRBV12-4 with TRBJ2-2; D possibly corresponds to TRBD1 (6 bases). The CDR3 has 16 amino acids. V was trimmed by 5 bases and J by 2 bases, leaving 15 bases between them. DNA of the CDR3: TGTGCCAGCAGTCCACAGGGAACGGTTAACACCGGGGAGCTGTTTTTT. This codes for CASSPQGTVNTGELFF.

The table lists this clonotype with many counts. The chain's CDR3 is CASSQQRGGRETQYF. In DNA form, the CDR3 reads TGTGCCAGCAGCCAACAGCGGGGGGGAAGAGAGACCCAGTACTTC. The chain links TRBV28 to TRBJ2-5; 10 nucleotides match TRBD2. V was clipped by 6 bases and J by 4 bases; unmatched bases: 8. Germline CDR1 and CDR2: MDHEN and SYDVKM. This CDR3 comprises 15 residues.

This clonotype was counted at least ten times. The chain combines TRBV30 with TRBJ1-2, with no clear D. V lost 4 bases to trimming and J lost 2 bases, with 14 bases between them. This CDR3 contains 14 residues. Germline CDR1 reads GTSNPN; CDR2 reads SVGIG (reference sequence). The CDR3 nucleotides are TGTGCCTGGACCCCTGGATATACGAACTATGGCTACACCTTC. Translation: CAWTPGYTNYGYTF.

This clonotype was seen many times. The chain has TRBV11-2 and TRBJ2-7; D might be TRBD2 (6 bases). Germline CDR1 is SGHAT and CDR2 is FQNNGV. The CDR3 extends over 13 amino acids. V lost 3 bases, J lost 3 bases, and 9 bases lay in between. CDR3 DNA: TGTGCCAGCAGCTTCCCGGGGGTCTACGAGCAGTACTTC. Encoded protein: CASSFPGVYEQYF.